Listed below are T cell receptor beta chains from one sample, sequenced in a study of Tregs in tolerant kidney transplant recipients. TCRdb's table, derived via immunoSEQ multiplex PCR, lists solely in-frame clones and lacks some. The sample has roughly 120,000 clones, around nine tenths seen once. The sample comprised CD4+ T cells from blood. These receptors came from a human donor in good health. Both conserved end residues are part of each CDR3. The D gene is left open where the match is weak. Where a row states a size, it is once, few, many or the class of an expanded clone; other rows omit it.

clone_size d_call j_call v_call cdr3_aa cdr3_nt
- TRBD1 TRBJ2-5 TRBV5-1 CASSYRGEETQYF TGCGCCAGCAGCTACAGGGGGGAAGAGACCCAGTACTTC
- - TRBJ1-1 TRBV5-1 CASSRQQGAGTEAFF TGCGCCAGCAGCCGACAACAGGGAGCGGGGACTGAAGCTTTCTTT
- - TRBJ2-7 TRBV9 CASSVVGGGAGEQYF TGTGCCAGCAGCGTTGTTGGAGGGGGCGCGGGGGAGCAGTACTTC
- - TRBJ2-3 TRBV10-3 CATGSASTDTQYF TGTGCCACCGGGTCTGCTAGCACAGATACGCAGTATTTT
- TRBD2 TRBJ2-3 TRBV12-5 CASGAGTSFSTDTQYF TGTGCTAGTGGAGCCGGGACTAGCTTCAGCACAGATACGCAGTATTTT
- - TRBJ2-5 TRBV19 CASSPRANQETQYF TGTGCCAGTTCTCCTCGAGCCAACCAAGAGACCCAGTACTTC
- - TRBJ2-1 TRBV15 CATSRPPGVAYNEQFF TGTGCCACCAGCAGACCCCCGGGGGTGGCCTACAATGAGCAGTTCTTC
- - TRBJ2-1 TRBV9 CASSAMDSPYNEQFF TGTGCCAGCAGCGCCATGGACTCGCCATACAATGAGCAGTTCTTC
- - TRBJ1-3 TRBV6-1 CASSESPGAYGNTIYF TGTGCCAGCAGTGAAAGCCCAGGGGCATATGGAAACACCATATATTTT
- TRBD1 TRBJ2-1 TRBV11-3 CASSARTGSEQFF TGTGCCAGCAGCGCCCGGACAGGGAGTGAGCAGTTCTTC
- TRBD1 TRBJ1-1 TRBV10-3 CAIRQGTGGQGTEAFF TGTGCCATCAGGCAAGGGACAGGGGGTCAAGGCACTGAAGCTTTCTTT
- TRBD1 TRBJ1-4 TRBV29-1 CSANLQGLTEKLFF TGCAGCGCAAACCTACAGGGGTTAACTGAAAAACTGTTTTTT
- TRBD1 TRBJ1-2 TRBV5-1 CASSADRGSSYGYTF TGCGCCAGCAGCGCGGACAGGGGTTCGAGCTATGGCTACACCTTC
- TRBD1 TRBJ1-1 TRBV5-1 CASSTGQDWVNTEAFF TGCGCCAGCAGCACGGGACAGGATTGGGTGAACACTGAAGCTTTCTTT
few - TRBJ1-5 TRBV21-1 CASPHLRDQPQHF TGTGCCAGCCCTCACCTCCGAGATCAGCCCCAGCATTTT
- - TRBJ1-4 TRBV7-2 CASSGGPNEELFF TGTGCCAGCAGTGGGGGGCCGAATGAAGAACTGTTTTTT
- TRBD1 TRBJ1-5 TRBV6-1 CATGQGMSQPQHF TGTGCCACCGGACAGGGAATGTCTCAGCCCCAGCATTTT
few - TRBJ1-5 TRBV7-2 CASSLAGGWEPQHF TGTGCCAGCAGCTTAGCAGGGGGTTGGGAGCCCCAGCATTTT